This T cell receptor beta chain was recovered during a study of blood T cell repertoires in COVID-19. Study overall: The analysed material was cDNA or gDNA that came from T cells, B-cell-depleted T cells, or PBMCs.

Grouping used clinical history reported by participants in a survey and questionnaire. The sample holds one count of this clone. Other DNA sequences in the same sample also yield this CDR3. Trimming removed 0 bases from V and 2 bases from J, with 8 bases in between. Per the germline V gene, CDR1 is MNHEY and CDR2 is SVGAGI. CDR3 length: 15 residues. Authors' data handling: Estimated nucleated cell counts came from reference gene primer amplification. Produced via immunoSEQ multiplex PCR; TCRdb's table is partial and in-frame only. V, J and clone size derive from that table, while D and trimming were established from the DNA sequence. The table has roughly 290,000 clones, 80% to 90% seen once.

This receptor was taken from a woman in her 30s who had recovered from COVID-19. The V call is TRBV6-5, the J call TRBJ1-3; D unresolved. Specimen: PBMCs or T cells enriched from blood (not recorded which). The CDR3, as DNA: TGTGCCAGCAGTTACTCGACGGGGACTGGAAACACCATATATTTT. Protein product: CASSYSTGTGNTIYF.